Below, 6 T cell receptor beta chains from the same sample are listed, as sequenced in a study of blood T cell repertoires in COVID-19. Repertoires were generated with immunoSEQ multiplex PCR, while TCRdb's copy carries only in-frame clones and drops some. This table has roughly 220,000 clones, 88% appearing once. Sequenced: PBMCs or T cells enriched from blood (not recorded which). The receptors were sampled from a woman aged 25 to 45 who had recovered from COVID-19.

This clone has a single count. V is TRBV7-2 and J is TRBJ1-5; perhaps TRBD1 as D (6 bases). CDR3 size: 14 residues. Germline values: CDR1 SGHTA, CDR2 FQGNSA. Trimming removed 5 bases from V and 4 bases from J, with 12 bases in between. Here the CDR3 reads CASSAGTRNQPQHF. CDR3 in DNA: TGTGCCAGCAGCGCCGGGACACGTAATCAGCCCCAGCATTTT. Drawing the rest from reference TRBV7-2 and TRBJ1-5, the complete variable domain is GAGVSQSPSNKVTEKGKDVELRCDPISGHTALYWYRQSLGQGLEFLIYFQGNSAPDKSGLPSDRFSAERTGGSVSTLTIQRTQQEDSAVYLCASSAGTRNQPQHFGDGTRLSIL.

The chain joins TRBV11-2 to TRBJ2-2, with 10 nucleotides matching TRBD1. The CDR3 sequence is 15 residues long. Trimming took 5 bases from V and 2 from J; bases not matched to a gene: 2. CDR1 SGHAT and CDR2 FQNNGV come from the germline V gene. CDR3 coding DNA: TGTGCCAGCAGCGCGACAGGGGGCAACACCGGGGAGCTGTTTTTT. Its protein is CASSATGGNTGELFF.

V gene TRBV7-2 combines with J gene TRBJ2-1; 7 nucleotides agree with TRBD1. Germline CDR1 reads SGHTA; CDR2 reads FQGNSA. This CDR3 has 17 amino acids. Unmatched junction bases numbered 10, after V lost 5 bases and J lost 0 bases. CDR3 loop: CASSPHHRGGSYNEQFF. Here the CDR3 DNA reads TGTGCCAGCAGCCCGCACCACAGGGGCGGCTCCTACAATGAGCAGTTCTTC. The variable domain in full, completed from reference TRBV7-2 and TRBJ2-1, reads GAGVSQSPSNKVTEKGKDVELRCDPISGHTALYWYRQSLGQGLEFLIYFQGNSAPDKSGLPSDRFSAERTGGSVSTLTIQRTQQEDSAVYLCASSPHHRGGSYNEQFFGPGTRLTVL.

This clone has only one observation. The V call is TRBV7-2, the J call TRBJ2-1, with 9 bases fitting TRBD2. V lost 1 base, J lost 10 bases, and 2 bases stayed unmatched. CDR3 size: 13 residues. Germline V gene data show CDR1 as SGHTA and CDR2 as FQGNSA. The CDR3 protein is CASSLGLAGEQFF. In DNA form, the CDR3 reads TGTGCCAGCAGCTTAGGCCTAGCGGGGGAGCAGTTCTTC.

V gene TRBV7-9 combines with J gene TRBJ2-3; TRBD1 matches 9 bases. Germline V gene data show CDR1 as SEHNR and CDR2 as FQNEAQ (reference sequence). The CDR3 totals 14 residues. The V segment lost 2 bases and the J segment 6 bases; nucleotides outside the gene matches: 3. CDR3 sequence reads: CASSLNRGPDTQYF. The CDR3 bases are TGTGCCAGCAGCTTAAACAGGGGGCCTGATACGCAGTATTTT.

V gene TRBV28 combines with J gene TRBJ1-5; weak D call: TRBD1 (5 bases). Trimming left V 11 bases short and J 0 bases short, with 8 bases between. This CDR3 has 12 amino acids. Germline values: CDR1 MDHEN, CDR2 SYDVKM. For the CDR3, the DNA is TGTGCCGGGGGGGGTAGCAATCAGCCCCAGCATTTT. Translated, it gives CAGGGSNQPQHF.